A selection of T cell receptor beta chains follows, all from one sample in a study of T-cell reconstitution after alpha-beta-depleted transplantation in children. TCRdb itself ran the PCR reads through MiXCR, one entry per CDR3 protein. The sample consists of about 240,000 distinct CDR3 sequences, roughly 25% of them appearing once. The sequencing here drew on PBMCs, taken before TCRalphabeta/CD19-depleted stem cell transplant. The source of these receptors is a girl aged 2 to 9 with Fanconi anemia, due to receive a stem cell transplant. Both conserved end residues are part of each CDR3. Each record gives: V gene, D gene, J gene, clone size, CDR3 DNA, CDR3 protein. A D gene is named only where the DNA matches it firmly. Size is omitted from some rows. Given values are once, few, many or a class for expanded clones.

v_gene: TRBV15; d_gene: NA; j_gene: TRBJ2-7; abundance: few; CDR3nt: TGTGCCACCAGCAGAGCTACCGACAGGGAGGACTCCTACGAGCAGTACTTC; CDR3aa: CATSRATDREDSYEQYF
v_gene: TRBV29-1; d_gene: TRBD1; j_gene: TRBJ2-1; abundance: NA; CDR3nt: TGCAGCGTTCTACTAATCCGGACAGGGGGTGAGCAGTTCTTC; CDR3aa: CSVLLIRTGGEQFF
v_gene: TRBV20-1; d_gene: NA; j_gene: TRBJ1-2; abundance: many; CDR3nt: TGCAGTGCTATCCGGGACGGAGCTAACTATGGCTACACCTTC; CDR3aa: CSAIRDGANYGYTF
v_gene: TRBV6-6; d_gene: NA; j_gene: TRBJ1-2; abundance: NA; CDR3nt: TGTGCCAGCAGTTACGCGTACACCTTC; CDR3aa: CASSYAYTF
v_gene: TRBV20-1; d_gene: TRBD2; j_gene: TRBJ2-7; abundance: NA; CDR3nt: TGCAGTGCAATACTAGCGGCTTACTACGAGCAGTACTTC; CDR3aa: CSAILAAYYEQYF
v_gene: TRBV12-3/TRBV12-4; d_gene: NA; j_gene: TRBJ2-5; abundance: many; CDR3nt: TGTGCCAGCAGTTTAAGGGAAGAGACCCAGTACTTC; CDR3aa: CASSLREETQYF
v_gene: TRBV5-6; d_gene: NA; j_gene: TRBJ2-5; abundance: NA; CDR3nt: TGTGCCAGCAGCTCGGGGGGCCCTCAAGAGACCCAGTACTTC; CDR3aa: CASSSGGPQETQYF
v_gene: TRBV29-1; d_gene: NA; j_gene: TRBJ1-6; abundance: many; CDR3nt: TGCAGCGCCAGGGATCAACATAATTCACCCCTCCACTTT; CDR3aa: CSARDQHNSPLHF
v_gene: TRBV29-1; d_gene: NA; j_gene: TRBJ2-7; abundance: few; CDR3nt: TGCAGCGTTGGGAGAGGCACCCCCTACGAGCAGTACTTC; CDR3aa: CSVGRGTPYEQYF
v_gene: TRBV5-1; d_gene: TRBD2; j_gene: TRBJ2-1; abundance: many; CDR3nt: TGCGCCAGCAGCTTGCGGGAGGGCTCCTACAATGAGCAGTTCTTC; CDR3aa: CASSLREGSYNEQFF
v_gene: TRBV20-1; d_gene: TRBD1; j_gene: TRBJ1-5; abundance: NA; CDR3nt: TGCAGTGCTAGGGACAGGGGGCAAAATCAGCCCCAGCATTTT; CDR3aa: CSARDRGQNQPQHF
v_gene: TRBV20-1; d_gene: NA; j_gene: TRBJ2-1; abundance: few; CDR3nt: TGCAGTGCTAGAATGTTGTGGGGTGAGCAGTTCTTC; CDR3aa: CSARMLWGEQFF
v_gene: TRBV20-1; d_gene: NA; j_gene: TRBJ1-3; abundance: many; CDR3nt: TGCAGTGCTAGAGATCCAGGGGCGGACACCATATATTTT; CDR3aa: CSARDPGADTIYF
v_gene: TRBV7-9; d_gene: TRBD2; j_gene: TRBJ2-3; abundance: NA; CDR3nt: TGTGCCAGCAGCTTGAGCGGGAGGGCCCAAGATACGCAGTATTTT; CDR3aa: CASSLSGRAQDTQYF
v_gene: TRBV10-3; d_gene: NA; j_gene: TRBJ2-3; abundance: NA; CDR3nt: TGTGCCATCAGTGCTAAGGGGGGCTCTTCTAGCACAGATACGCAGTATTTT; CDR3aa: CAISAKGGSSSTDTQYF
v_gene: TRBV20-1; d_gene: TRBD2; j_gene: TRBJ2-5; abundance: NA; CDR3nt: TGCAGTGCTAGTCCACTAGCGGGTTCGCACCCGTACCAAGAGACCCAGTACTTC; CDR3aa: CSASPLAGSHPYQETQYF
v_gene: TRBV5-1; d_gene: TRBD1; j_gene: TRBJ1-1; abundance: NA; CDR3nt: TGCGCCAGCACTTTGGGACAGGGACTTATCACTGAAGCTTTCTTT; CDR3aa: CASTLGQGLITEAFF
v_gene: TRBV7-9; d_gene: NA; j_gene: TRBJ2-1; abundance: many; CDR3nt: TGTGCCAGCAGCTTGGCTAGCGTCCACAATGAGCAGTTCTTC; CDR3aa: CASSLASVHNEQFF
v_gene: TRBV20-1; d_gene: NA; j_gene: TRBJ2-3; abundance: many; CDR3nt: TGCTGTGCTAGAGTGGTCCCCTGGAGGGCTTACACAGATACGCAGTATTTT; CDR3aa: CCARVVPWRAYTDTQYF
v_gene: TRBV29-1; d_gene: TRBD1; j_gene: TRBJ1-2; abundance: NA; CDR3nt: TGCAGCGTGGACCGGACAGGTAGCTATGGCTACACCTTC; CDR3aa: CSVDRTGSYGYTF